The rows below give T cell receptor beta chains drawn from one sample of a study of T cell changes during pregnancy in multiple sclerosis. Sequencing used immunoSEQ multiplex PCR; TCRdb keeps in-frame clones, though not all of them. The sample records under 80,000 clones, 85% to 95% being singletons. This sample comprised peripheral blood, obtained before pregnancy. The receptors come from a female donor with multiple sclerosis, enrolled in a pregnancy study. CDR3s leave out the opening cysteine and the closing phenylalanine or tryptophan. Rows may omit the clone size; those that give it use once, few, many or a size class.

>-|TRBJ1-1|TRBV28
ASSLNPGGPNTEAF
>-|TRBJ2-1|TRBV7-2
ASNFGGSSYNEQF
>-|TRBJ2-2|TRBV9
ASSARPATGELF
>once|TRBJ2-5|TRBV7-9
ASSPRDRVETQY
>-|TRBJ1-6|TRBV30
AWSVIGGNSPLH
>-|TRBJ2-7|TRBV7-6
ASSLAPDRVNEQY
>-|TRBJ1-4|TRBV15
ATSSNRVANEKLF
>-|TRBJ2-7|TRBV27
ASSLAGYPSYEQY
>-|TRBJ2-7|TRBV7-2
ASSLQGQGPYEQY
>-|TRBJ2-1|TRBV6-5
ASSYTPDSVNEQF
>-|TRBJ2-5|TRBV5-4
ASSRPPEETQY
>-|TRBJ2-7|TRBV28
ASSPGQGYEQY
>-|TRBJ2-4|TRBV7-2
ASSLGGAGDGNIQY
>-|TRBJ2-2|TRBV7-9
ASSFPSGRPNTGELF
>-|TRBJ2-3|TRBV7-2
ASSPRGLAGPSTDTQY
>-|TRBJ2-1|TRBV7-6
ASSPGLAVNNEQF
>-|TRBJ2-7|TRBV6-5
ASSEVIRGEQY
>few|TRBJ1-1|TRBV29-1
SGASQMNTEAF
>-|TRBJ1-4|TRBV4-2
ASSQEWTGVEKLF
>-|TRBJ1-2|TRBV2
ASRRDRGRGDYGYT
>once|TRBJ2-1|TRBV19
ASSKGPAASGRRRAYNEQF
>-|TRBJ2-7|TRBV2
ASSPRALYEQY
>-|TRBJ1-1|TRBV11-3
ASSSSGTGTVGDTEAF
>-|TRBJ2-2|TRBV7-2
ASSQAIRELF
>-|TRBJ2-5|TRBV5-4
ASSLTGDTETQY
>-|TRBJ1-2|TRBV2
ASSLQTGQNYGYT
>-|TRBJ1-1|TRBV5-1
ASSLGSLNTEAF
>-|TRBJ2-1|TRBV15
ATSTQGGYNEQF
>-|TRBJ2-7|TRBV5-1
ASSGGQGAYEQY
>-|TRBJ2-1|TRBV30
AWSVSGSYINEQF
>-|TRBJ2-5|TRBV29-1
SVAGFNGETQY
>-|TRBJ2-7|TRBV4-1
ASSQRPGQGDIDEQY
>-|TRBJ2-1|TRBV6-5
ASIRLAGGPNEQF
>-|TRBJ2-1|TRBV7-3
ASSLGGRNEQF
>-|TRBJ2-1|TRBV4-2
ASSRGGASGNSEQF
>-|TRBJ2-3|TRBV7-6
ASSSLGGDTQY
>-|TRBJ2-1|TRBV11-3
ASSWTSGRRGNEQF
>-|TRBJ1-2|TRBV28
ASSLTVVETYGYT
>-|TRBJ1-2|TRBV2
ASSEVTGNYGYT
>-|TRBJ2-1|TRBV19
ASSPSRSTGLGNEQF
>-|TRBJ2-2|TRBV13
ASSLYAGENGELF
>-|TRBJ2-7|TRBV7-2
ASSLSSGRNEQY
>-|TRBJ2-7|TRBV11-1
ASSLGGSGSYEQY
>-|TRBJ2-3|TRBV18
ASSQGNPGSTDTQY
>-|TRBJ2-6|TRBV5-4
ASSLTGLTGANVLT
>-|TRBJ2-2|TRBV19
ASSIRREIIQVTSNTGELF
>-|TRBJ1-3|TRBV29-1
SAQEGNTIY
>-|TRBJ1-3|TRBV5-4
ASSLRGSGNTIY
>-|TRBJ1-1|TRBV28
ASREQGATEAF
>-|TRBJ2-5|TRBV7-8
ASSPLAGGGGETQY